The 28 T cell receptor beta chains reported below all come from one sample, sequenced in a study of blood T cell repertoires in COVID-19. Assay used: immunoSEQ multiplex PCR; TCRdb lists only in-frame clones, some missing. Seen here are approximately 180,000 clones, over 75% observed once, and the top ten hold around 3.3%. The sample comprised peripheral blood. The receptors stem from a man between 60 and 75 years old with acute or convalescent COVID-19.

This clone was recorded once. The chain carries TRBV6-5 and TRBJ2-3; D gene unclear. The germline CDR1 and CDR2 sequences are MNHEY and SVGAGI. The ends were cut back, 1 base at V and 2 bases at J, with 7 bases in the middle. CDR3 length: 14 amino acids. In nucleotides, the CDR3 is TGTGCCAGCAGTTACTTTCTTTCCACAGATACGCAGTATTTT. Protein sequence: CASSYFLSTDTQYF.

The V gene is TRBV11-2, the J gene TRBJ2-7; weak D call: TRBD1 (6 bases). V was clipped by 0 bases and J by 0 bases, with 15 bases between them. CDR1 is SGHAT and CDR2 is FQNNGV in the germline V gene. The CDR3 runs 17 residues. Here the CDR3 reads CASSLDPGHFSSYEQYF. The CDR3 DNA sequence: TGTGCCAGCAGCTTAGACCCGGGACATTTTAGCTCCTACGAGCAGTACTTC.

The CDR3 DNA sequence: TGTGCCAGCAGCTTAGGGGCCAGAGGGACTCGCTACGAGCAGTACTTC. This translates into CASSLGARGTRYEQYF. J is TRBJ2-7 and V is TRBV7-2, with D maybe TRBD2 (6 bases). Deletions cut 1 base from V and 3 bases from J, with 16 bases between. The CDR3 runs 16 residues. In germline, CDR1 is SGHTA, CDR2 FQGNSA.

V is TRBV4-1 and J is TRBJ2-1, with 7 bases fitting TRBD1. CDR3 length equals 18 residues. The germline gives CDR1 MGHRA, CDR2 YSYEKL. V was clipped by 1 base and J by 0 bases; unmatched bases: 9. CDR3 sequence: CASSQAKGAASSYNEQFF. DNA of the CDR3: TGCGCCAGCAGCCAAGCCAAGGGGGCGGCGAGCTCCTACAATGAGCAGTTCTTC.

V usage is TRBV6-6 and J usage is TRBJ2-5; TRBD1 matches at 11 bases. V trimming: 6 bases; J trimming: 5 bases; junction bases outside the gene matches: 8. Germline CDR1 reads MNHNY; CDR2 reads SVGAGI (reference sequence). The CDR3 is 15 residues long. CDR3 nucleotide sequence: TGTGCCAGCAGCCGCCAGGGGACAGGGGGGGAGACCCAGTACTTC. This translates into CASSRQGTGGETQYF.

This chain connects TRBV24-1 to TRBJ2-2; possibly TRBD1 for D (5 bases). The CDR3 length is 18 residues. CDR1 is KGHDR, CDR2 SFDVKD, per germline. V was cut by 3 bases and J by 0 bases, with 16 bases left in between. For the CDR3, the DNA is TGTGCCACCAGTGATCGAACCCTGACAGCAACGAACACCGGGGAGCTGTTTTTT. Its translation: CATSDRTLTATNTGELFF.

The chain is built from TRBV7-9 and TRBJ2-3; D unresolved. Between the trimmed V and J ends, which lost 1 base and 8 bases, there was a span of 13 bases. Germline CDR1 SEHNR, CDR2 FQNEAQ (reference sequence). This CDR3 has 14 residues. The DNA of the CDR3 is TGTGCCAGCAGCTTAGACTTATCGTCGGGTACGCAGTATTTT. Amino acid sequence: CASSLDLSSGTQYF.

The chain combines TRBV28 with TRBJ2-7, with D possibly matching TRBD1 (6 bases). Germline CDR1 and CDR2: MDHEN and SYDVKM. Trimming took off 5 bases at V and 1 base at J, with 9 bases between the two ends. The CDR3 spans 13 residues. CDR3 protein: CASSPGQSYEQYF. CDR3 sequence (DNA): TGTGCCAGCAGTCCCGGACAGTCCTACGAGCAGTACTTC.

This clone was detected once. The rearrangement uses TRBV28 and TRBJ2-5; 8 bases align to TRBD1. Germline V lookup: CDR1 MDHEN, CDR2 SYDVKM. V lost 6 bases and J lost 7; bases outside the gene matches: 7. There are 13 residues in the CDR3. The CDR3 protein is CASRGDRRGTQYF. CDR3 nucleotides: TGTGCCAGCAGGGGGGACAGGAGAGGGACCCAGTACTTC.

This clone was counted a single time. V gene TRBV20-1 combines with J gene TRBJ2-1, with a tentative D call TRBD1 (5 bases). This CDR3 has 11 residues. Germline loops: CDR1 DFQATT, CDR2 SNEGSKA (reference sequence). The V end was cut by 0 bases, the J end by 8 bases, with 5 bases between. In nucleotides, the CDR3 is TGCAGTGCTAGAGACAGGGATGAGCAGTTCTTC. It yields the protein CSARDRDEQFF.

The rearrangement joins TRBV3-1 (or the pseudogene TRBV3-2) to TRBJ2-7; the match to TRBD1 covers 7 bases. The length of the CDR3 is 13 residues. Germline CDR1 reads LGHDT; CDR2 reads YNNKEL (reference sequence). With V trimmed by 4 bases and J by 2 bases, 2 bases remained unmatched. The chain's CDR3 is CASSPGTAYEQYF. CDR3 bases: TGTGCCAGCAGCCCCGGGACAGCCTACGAGCAGTACTTC.

This clone has more than one count but fewer than ten. The J gene is TRBJ1-1, the V gene TRBV6-2 or TRBV6-3; 8 positions match TRBD1. Trimming at V came to 5 bases and at J to 0 bases, leaving 8 bases not matched to a gene. The V gene's germline CDR1 is MNHEY and CDR2 SVGEGT. This CDR3 region has 16 residues. The CDR3 loop is CASSRGQGGVNTEAFF. The CDR3 nucleotides read TGTGCCAGCAGTCGCGGACAGGGTGGAGTGAACACTGAAGCTTTCTTT.

This clone was counted only a few times. The chain carries TRBV7-8 and TRBJ2-2, with D unclear. The CDR3 totals 13 residues. Trimming cost V 5 bases and J 1 base, with 5 bases left between them. CDR1 and CDR2 (germline): SGHVS, FQNEAQ. The DNA for the CDR3 is TGTGCCAGCAGCATCATGAACACCGGGGAGCTGTTTTTT. The encoded protein is CASSIMNTGELFF.

Concerning this clone: Other DNA sequences within the sample encode an identical CDR3. The rearrangement links TRBV28 to TRBJ2-3, with D unclear. Trimming stripped 3 bases from V and 4 bases from J, with 8 bases between. CDR3 length equals 13 residues. CDR1 and CDR2 (germline): MDHEN, SYDVKM. The CDR3 coding sequence is TGTGCCAGCAGTTTTAGATCCCCAGATACGCAGTATTTT. It is translated as CASSFRSPDTQYF.

The V and J genes are TRBV6-5 and TRBJ2-7; 8 nucleotides align to TRBD1. J lost 0 bases, V lost 6 bases, and 4 bases had no gene match. Germline V gives CDR1 MNHEY, CDR2 SVGAGI. This CDR3 has 14 amino acids. For the CDR3, the DNA is TGTGCCAGCAGATGGACAGGGAGCTCCTACGAGCAGTACTTC. It encodes CASRWTGSSYEQYF.

The genes are TRBV27 and TRBJ2-2; TRBD1 matches 10 bases. The trim removed 5 bases at V and 3 bases at J, leaving 6 bases unmatched. CDR1 and CDR2 (germline): MNHEY, SMNVEV (reference sequence). This CDR3 contains 16 residues. CDR3 loop: CASSPWTGGYTGELFF. CDR3 bases: TGTGCCAGCAGTCCCTGGACAGGGGGTTACACCGGGGAGCTGTTTTTT.

The chain joins TRBV5-5 to TRBJ2-1; 9 nucleotides match TRBD1. From germline, CDR1 is SGHKS and CDR2 YYEKEE (reference sequence). The V segment lost 2 bases and the J segment 6 bases; nucleotides outside the gene matches: 6. This CDR3 is built from 15 residues. DNA of the CDR3: TGTGCCAGCAGCTTCCGGGGACAGGGTATCAATGAGCAGTTCTTC. Translation gives CASSFRGQGINEQFF.

V gene TRBV4-3 combines with J gene TRBJ1-2; the D gene is possibly TRBD1 (6 bases). Germline CDR1 and CDR2: LGHNA and YSLEER. Trimming left V 3 bases short and J 1 base short, with 18 bases between. CDR3 length: 17 amino acids. The CDR3 reads CASSQTVGDTNNYGYTF. CDR3 sequence (DNA): TGCGCCAGCAGCCAGACAGTAGGGGACACAAATAACTATGGCTACACCTTC.

The chain joins TRBV5-1 to TRBJ2-1, with 7 bases fitting TRBD1. J lost 4 bases, V lost 0 bases, and 4 bases had no gene match. CDR3 length: 15 amino acids. CDR1 and CDR2 from the germline V gene are SGHRS and YFSETQ. The CDR3 reads CASSLGKQGYNEQFF. CDR3 DNA: TGCGCCAGCAGCTTGGGGAAACAGGGGTACAATGAGCAGTTCTTC.

V and J are TRBV10-3 and TRBJ2-3; D is undetermined. Germline V gene sequence: CDR1 ENHRY, CDR2 SYGVKD. Trimming left V 0 bases short and J 4 bases short, with 11 bases between. The CDR3 is 15 amino acids. The CDR3, as DNA: TGTGCCATCAGTGAGTCCAGGAACGGCGCAGATACGCAGTATTTT. As protein: CAISESRNGADTQYF.

This clone was recorded only once. This chain joins TRBV18 and TRBJ1-2; a possible D gene is TRBD1 (5 bases). This CDR3 region has 14 residues. Germline V gene sequence: CDR1 KGHSH, CDR2 LQKENI. V was cut by 4 bases and J by 4 bases, with 13 bases left in between. CDR3 nucleotides: TGTGCCAGCTCACTCGAAGGGGAGGGCTATGGCTACACCTTC. This codes for CASSLEGEGYGYTF.

This clone occurred a few times. This chain connects TRBV28 to TRBJ1-2; D is unclear. The CDR3 has 16 amino acids. The germline gives CDR1 MDHEN, CDR2 SYDVKM. Trimming stripped 4 bases from V and 4 bases from J, with 19 bases between. The CDR3 DNA is TGTGCCAGCAGTTCACCTCTTTCCGGGAGAGGCTATGGCTACACCTTC. Its protein product is CASSSPLSGRGYGYTF.

The chain carries TRBV5-1 and TRBJ2-7; 10 bases are a match to TRBD2. The J segment lost 7 bases and the V segment lost 4 bases, leaving 14 bases of the junction unmatched. The CDR3 has 16 residues. Germline CDR1 SGHRS, CDR2 YFSETQ. CDR3 in DNA: TGCGCCAGCAGCCCGGTGGCTAGCGGGAGAATGGGAGAGCAGTACTTC. It yields the protein CASSPVASGRMGEQYF.

This chain links TRBV18 with TRBJ2-3; D not certain. The CDR3 consists of 14 residues. Deletions cut 5 bases from V and 4 bases from J, with 13 bases between. Germline V gives CDR1 KGHSH, CDR2 LQKENI. CDR3 sequence: CASSSVQVSDTQYF. The CDR3 DNA is TGTGCCAGCTCATCAGTACAAGTATCAGATACGCAGTATTTT.

The rearrangement uses TRBV5-8 and TRBJ2-6, with 8 bases aligning to TRBD1. Per the germline V gene, CDR1 is SGHTS and CDR2 is YDEGEE. The trim removed 2 bases at V and 12 bases at J, leaving 13 bases unmatched. This CDR3 is built from 16 residues. The DNA for the CDR3 is TGTGCCAGCAGCTTAGACCCGGGACAGGCCTGGTCCGTCCTGACTTTC. Protein: CASSLDPGQAWSVLTF.

The genes are TRBV5-1 and TRBJ2-1; 13 bases are shared with TRBD2. The CDR3 covers 17 residues. V lost 1 base and J lost 2; bases outside the gene matches: 3. Germline CDR1 SGHRS, CDR2 YFSETQ. For the CDR3, the DNA is TGCGCCAGCAGCTTGTTAGGACTAGCGGGGGCCTACAATGAGCAGTTCTTC. Translating it yields CASSLLGLAGAYNEQFF. The full variable domain, rest sourced from reference TRBV5-1 and TRBJ2-1, is KAGVTQTPRYLIKTRGQQVTLSCSPISGHRSVSWYQQTPGQGLQFLFEYFSETQRNKGNFPGRFSGRQFSNSRSEMNVSTLELGDSALYLCASSLLGLAGAYNEQFFGPGTRLTVL.

This rearrangement joins TRBV5-4 to TRBJ2-2, with 9 bases matching TRBD2. Germline V gene lookup returns CDR1 SGHNT and CDR2 YYREEE (reference sequence). With 4 bases clipped from V and 8 bases from J, the junction kept 9 bases outside the gene matches. This CDR3 comprises 15 residues. The CDR3 is CASSAYSGSTGELFF. In DNA, the CDR3 is TGTGCCAGCAGCGCGTATAGCGGGAGCACGGGGGAGCTGTTTTTT.

The chain has TRBV5-1 and TRBJ2-5; D may be TRBD2 (6 bases). CDR1 SGHRS and CDR2 YFSETQ come from the germline V gene. The CDR3 is 11 residues long. Trimming left V 4 bases short and J 7 bases short, with 8 bases between. The CDR3 DNA sequence: TGCGCCAGCAGCCACGGGGGGACCCAGTACTTC. Its translation is CASSHGGTQYF.